This TCR beta chain was documented in a study of cytomegalovirus exposure and HLA in healthy donors (dated by TCRdb to 2016 to 2017). Looking at the study overall: According to an earlier analysis of a few hundred of the donors, about 179 million T cells yielded 90 million to 130 million unique TCR beta sequences and about 280 Gb of sequence data. An early release that covered around 590 HLA-typed donors contained about 300 gigabases of sequencing data and tens of millions of unique TCR sequences. Of the roughly 390 genotyped donors, more than 75% were placed in the genetic ancestry cluster associated with self-reported Caucasian donors. The study was designed to test whether signatures of past pathogen exposure could be identified by cataloging public T cell receptors. The study used immunosequencing to profile the T cell repertoires of about 670 subjects and linked those repertoires to cytomegalovirus serostatus. A separate validation cohort of 100 to 150 different subjects was used in addition to the approximately 610-subject first cohort. To predict cytomegalovirus infection status, the study combined high-throughput TCR immunosequencing, statistical association of individual TCRs with disease status, and machine learning. To study patterns of TCR occurrence, a later analysis re-analyzed previously published TCR beta repertoires from 500 to 850 donors and added high-resolution HLA genotyping. In the later analysis, no new phenotypic data were used to find candidate immune exposures; instead, reliance was placed on TCR beta sequences and their occurrence across donors. In an earlier analysis of 550 to 700 of the donors, high-throughput TCR beta sequencing was used to judge whether each TCR beta V gene segment behaved as functional or pseudogenic. Donor age, sex, ethnicity and CMV serostatus were collected together with the repertoire data. In a later genetic analysis, genome-wide SNP genotypes for 398 of the 666 donors were used, and that subset was treated as a discovery cohort. Every repertoire in the discovery cohort had been generated on one and the same sequencing platform. Class I and class II HLA loci were covered by the typing at four-digit resolution. Typing coverage varied by locus: about 620-640 donors for A, B, C, DRB1 and DQB1; more than 500 for DQA1; more than 600 for DPA1; around 490 for DPB1. Several DR-DQ haplotypes were treated as single units for association and clustering because of strong linkage in the cohort. On average, roughly 200,000 unique TCR beta nucleotide sequences were sequenced per donor among a few hundred genotyped donors of the cohort, with 15% to 20% of those sequences being non-productive.

The cysteine opens and the phenylalanine closes a CDR3 of 14 amino acids. Only the CDR3 region is kept as DNA, spanning 42 bases read in frame from base 1. Per the germline V gene, SGHTA is the CDR1 and FQGNSA is the CDR2. The germline V and J ends show losses of 5 bases and 7 bases respectively, and no gene match explains 8 bases of the junction. Receptor libraries were prepared by the immunoSEQ multiplex PCR assay. For the multiplex PCR, a mixture combining 60 forward primers for TCR Vbeta segments and 13 reverse primers for TCR Jbeta segments was used. The CDR3 region of rearranged TCR beta genes was amplified from genomic DNA by a multiplex PCR assay. On the Illumina HiSeq System, the amplified TCR beta libraries were sequenced as 87-base-pair reads. The source study handled its data this way. A later analysis counted about 80 million unique TCR beta chains across the roughly 700 repertoires, and about 10 million of these chains were shared by at least two donors. A nearest-neighbor algorithm error-corrected the raw reads and collapsed the reads into unique sequences, merging closely related sequences to remove PCR and sequencing errors. To assign V, D and J gene segments, CDR3 sequences were aligned to IMGT reference sequences. Each retained sequence needed at least a six-nucleotide match to both a V gene segment and a J gene segment. Rearrangements were called productive when the CDR3 lacked stop codons and stayed in frame with V and J; all others were non-productive. Following IMGT convention, CDR3 was defined as the stretch from the second conserved V-encoded cysteine up to the conserved J-encoded phenylalanine. The earlier analysis of some 540 of the donors excluded any sequence lacking an unambiguous match to a single V gene segment. An earlier analysis of several hundred of the donors classified V segments as functional when productive rearrangements were above 56.7% and as segregating when the standard deviation between donors was above 5%. A statistical classification framework was developed to diagnose cytomegalovirus status using the catalog of TCR beta chain sequences. A later analysis assigned V and J genes by comparing TCR nucleotide sequences with IMGT/GENE-DB human TR gene sequences. Using the TCRdist pipeline, a later analysis assigned CDR3 sequences along with most-parsimonious VDJ recombination scenarios. In a later analysis, each TCR beta chain was defined by its CDR3 amino acid sequence together with its V-gene family, and reads lacking a unique V-gene family were excluded. To address suspected cross-contamination and a sequencing artifact, a later analysis removed around 600 highly shared, low-generation-probability nucleotide sequences. In a later analysis, a clonal expansion index was calculated for each public chain from normalized within-repertoire ranks of inferred template counts. In a later analysis, generation probabilities were computed with a VDJ recombination model fitted to out-of-frame rearrangements, and the resulting probabilities were checked against IGoR. A later analysis scored TCR-TCR, TCR-HLA and TCR-CMV co-occurrence with hypergeometric tests, applying a repertoire-size bias correction to TCR pairs. In a later analysis, false discovery rates were estimated by permuting HLA or CMV assignments 20 times. In a later analysis, co-occurring TCRs were grouped using DBSCAN, with TCRdist sequence similarity added in when clustering inside HLA-allele-positive subsets. Co-occurrence clustering excluded repertoires with fewer than 30,000 or more than 120,000 public chains, plus five with anomalous nucleotide sharing. Imported from immuneACCESS, the table was reduced by TCRdb to in-frame sequences with V and J called. These copies leave out some clones; in studies compared against another copy, an unresolved V gene accounts for under half, and the cause of the remainder is not known. Clone size and the V and J calls come from that table; the DNA yielded D and trimming. This sample gives fewer than 95,000 clones in total; over 55% of them show up just once. Around 6.5% of the sample lies in the top ten.

The research as a whole found: In an earlier analysis of approximately 590 of the donors, most TCR beta V segments appeared in productive rearrangements about 87% or about 30% of the time, broadly matching IMGT annotations. A later analysis found that most CMV-associated TCR beta chains appeared HLA-restricted, with HLA associations seemingly driven largely by CMV exposure. In a later genetic analysis, fewer N-insertions in productive TCRs were reported among donors in an Asian-associated ancestry cluster than the roughly 700-donor mean. When HLA alleles, especially DR and DQ, strongly co-occurred, attributing TCR associations to individual alleles was difficult. A cluster of highly shared sequence variants was judged likely to represent a technical artifact of the sequencing pipeline. A total of roughly 160 TCR beta chains were listed by the study as associated with cytomegalovirus. Some IMGT-functional V segments, including TRBV6-2 and TRBV6-3, could not be distinguished by the 87-base-pair reads and were therefore excluded. Linkage disequilibrium might explain the correlated functional status among segregating V segments, but an unknown experimental factor could not be ruled out. The authors suggested that the approach could potentially be extended to other disease states and immunological phenotypes. The classifier was reported to diagnose cytomegalovirus status with high specificity and sensitivity in both the original and validation cohorts. In vitro tests confirmed that three of the cytomegalovirus-associated TCR beta chains recognize cytomegalovirus antigens. In this cohort, only TCR beta chains were sequenced, and detectable features were limited by the absence of alpha or paired-chain data. Several of the top co-occurrence clusters appeared to be linked to parvovirus B19, influenza, CMV and Epstein-Barr virus, according to a later analysis. A later genetic analysis associated a missense DCLRE1C variant with V-gene and J-gene trimming of TCR beta chains, and an independent cohort replicated the association. A further reported finding was that TCR beta sequences accurately predicted the HLA-A and HLA-B alleles for most subjects in the first cohort. Because HLA typing was unavailable for some donors at each locus, only the typed subset was used in association tests. In a later analysis, TCR association rates were found to vary across HLA loci, with the most associated TCRs seen for DRB1 alleles and the fewest for HLA-C alleles. For the cohort, immune exposure information was limited to CMV serostatus. Most TCR sequences were observed very rarely across donors, whereas some public TCRs were present in many individuals. Because counts were too low, seventeen rarely observed V segments, including chromosome 9 orphons, were excluded from the earlier analysis of several hundred of the donors. At a false discovery rate of 0.05, a later analysis linked 16,000 or so TCR beta sequences to specific HLA alleles. Roughly uniform sequencing depth across donors was assumed in presence/absence analyses, although this assumption may not hold. A later analysis found that HLA-associated TCR beta chains were more clonally expanded and had lower generation probabilities than equally common non-associated chains.

Of note for this clone: The clone's antigen remains unknown. The sample holds no much larger clone one base away, and base qualities are not on file.

The cohort comprised approximately 700 healthy bone marrow donors. Cohort members were all nominally healthy when sampled, although unrecorded immune exposures were likely present. The donor was CMV seronegative and was included in the group of a few hundred seronegative cohort members. A peripheral blood sample was collected from each donor, and TCR beta sequencing was performed on peripheral blood mononuclear cells. The Qiagen DNeasy Blood Extraction Kit was used to extract genomic DNA from the blood cell samples. The sequence derives from a woman aged 25-40 years in good health and CMV-seronegative. In this chain, TRBV7-2 is recombined with TRBJ2-7; TRBD2 agrees with 10 junctional bases. The sequenced sample consisted of PBMCs. For the CDR3, the sequence is CASSPGLAEFEQYF. The nucleotide sequence is given as TGTGCCAGCAGCCCTGGACTAGCGGAATTTGAGCAGTACTTC.